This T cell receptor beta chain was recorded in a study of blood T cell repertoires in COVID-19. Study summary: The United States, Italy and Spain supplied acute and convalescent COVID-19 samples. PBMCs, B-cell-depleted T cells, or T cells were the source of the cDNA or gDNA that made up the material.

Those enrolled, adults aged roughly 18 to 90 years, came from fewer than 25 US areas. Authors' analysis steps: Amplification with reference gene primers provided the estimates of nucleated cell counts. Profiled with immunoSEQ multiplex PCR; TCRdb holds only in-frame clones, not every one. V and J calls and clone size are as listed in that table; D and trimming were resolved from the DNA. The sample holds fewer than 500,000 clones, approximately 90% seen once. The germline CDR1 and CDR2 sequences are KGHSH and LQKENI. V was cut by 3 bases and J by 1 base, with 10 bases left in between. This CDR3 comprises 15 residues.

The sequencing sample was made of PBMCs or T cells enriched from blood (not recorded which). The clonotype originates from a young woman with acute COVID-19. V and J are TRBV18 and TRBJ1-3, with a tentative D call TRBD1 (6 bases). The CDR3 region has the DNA TGTGCCAGCTCACCGCAACAGGGTTCTGGAAACACCATATATTTT. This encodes CASSPQQGSGNTIYF.